These 21 T cell receptor beta chains were sequenced from one sample in a study of CD8 T cells in Susac syndrome. With random hexamers, roughly 0.45 to 1 ug RNA was reverse transcribed. TCRdb independently ran MiXCR on the immunoSEQ multiplex PCR reads; one entry per CDR3 protein. The sample includes around 71,000 distinct CDR3 sequences, just over 90% of them seen just once. The sample was CD4+ T cells from PBMCs. The receptors here all came from a human donor with Susac syndrome.

The chain employs TRBV29-1 and TRBJ1-4, with D possibly being TRBD1 (5 bases). This CDR3 region has 13 residues. The germline V gene encodes CDR1 SQVTM and CDR2 ANQGSEA. Trimming took off 4 bases at V and 7 bases at J, with 13 bases between the two ends. This chain's CDR3 is CSVVRGMGEKLFF. The CDR3 DNA sequence: TGCAGCGTTGTGAGGGGTATGGGTGAAAAACTGTTTTTT.

V gene TRBV7-3 combines with J gene TRBJ2-7, with 8 positions matching TRBD1. Germline CDR1 SGHTA, CDR2 FQGTGA. The trim removed 5 bases at V and 0 bases at J, leaving 6 bases unmatched. CDR3 length: 15 residues. In DNA form, the CDR3 reads TGTGCCAGCAGCGAAACAGGGGGTCCCTCCTACGAGCAGTACTTC. This codes for CASSETGGPSYEQYF.

This sequence joins TRBV29-1 and TRBJ2-2; no clear D. The CDR3 consists of 14 residues. The V gene's germline CDR1 is SQVTM and CDR2 ANQGSEA. The V and J ends lost 4 bases and 1 base respectively, with 10 bases between them. The CDR3 region is CSVVASLNTGELFF. CDR3 nucleotides: TGCAGCGTTGTGGCCTCCTTGAACACCGGGGAGCTGTTTTTT.

The genes are TRBV4-2 and TRBJ2-3; 7 bases match TRBD2. Germline loops: CDR1 LGHNA, CDR2 YNFKEQ. This CDR3 region has 15 residues. Germline trimming cut 1 base from V and 4 bases from J; bases unmatched to any gene: 5. The chain's CDR3 is CASSQVERGADTQYF. The CDR3, as DNA: TGTGCCAGCAGCCAAGTCGAACGGGGGGCAGATACGCAGTATTTT.

This clonotype was counted only a few times. This chain links TRBV12-3 or TRBV12-4 with TRBJ2-7; unclear D gene. Trimming took 5 bases from V and 6 from J, leaving 14 bases between them. The CDR3 consists of 13 residues. The DNA of the CDR3 is TGTGCCAGCAGTCACCTAGGGCCCCGCGAGCAGTACTTC. Its protein is CASSHLGPREQYF.

This clonotype was observed a single time. The rearrangement links TRBV6-2 or TRBV6-3 to TRBJ2-3; no reliable D call. The CDR3 has 15 amino acids. Germline V lookup: CDR1 MNHEY, CDR2 SVGEGT. V lost 2 bases and J lost 6, with 15 bases in between. As DNA, the CDR3 is TGTGCCAGCAGTTACCCGTCCGGACCCGGGGATACGCAGTATTTT. Residues: CASSYPSGPGDTQYF.

The V call is TRBV5-1, the J call TRBJ2-3; D not resolved. Germline V gene lookup returns CDR1 SGHRS and CDR2 YFSETQ. CDR3 size: 15 residues. V was trimmed by 3 bases and J by 0 bases, leaving 11 bases between them. CDR3 sequence: CASSSPAASTDTQYF. DNA of the CDR3: TGCGCCAGCAGCTCGCCCGCGGCTAGCACAGATACGCAGTATTTT.

This clonotype showed up just once. The chain links TRBV10-2 to TRBJ1-1, with D tentatively TRBD1 (5 bases). The ends were cut back, 2 bases at V and 7 bases at J, with 11 bases in the middle. Germline CDR1 WSHSY, CDR2 SAAADI. The CDR3 length is 13 residues. The CDR3 DNA is TGCGCCAGCAGTGAGCCCGCCGGGGGTGAAGCTTTCTTT. Its translation: CASSEPAGGEAFF.

The chain is built from TRBV6-4 and TRBJ2-1; 7 bases align to TRBD1. Germline V CDR1 and CDR2: MRHNA, SNTAGT. This CDR3 is 15 amino acids long. The trim removed 5 bases at V and 6 bases at J, leaving 10 bases unmatched. Written as DNA, the CDR3 is TGTGCCAGCAGTCGAGACAGGGCCGTCGCCAATGAGCAGTTCTTC. Translation gives CASSRDRAVANEQFF.

This clonotype has only a few counts. This chain uses TRBV5-4 with TRBJ1-5; D is unresolved. Germline CDR1 and CDR2: SGHNT and YYREEE (reference sequence). Trimming removed 0 bases from V and 3 bases from J, with 4 bases in between. This CDR3 has 13 amino acids. CDR3 residues: CASSLGTNQPQHF. The DNA of the CDR3 is TGTGCCAGCAGCTTGGGGACCAATCAGCCCCAGCATTTT.

The chain joins TRBV2 to TRBJ1-4; tentatively, D is TRBD1 (5 bases). The CDR3 covers 15 residues. The germline CDR1 and CDR2 sequences are SNHLY and FYNNEI. Trimming pared 9 bases from V and 4 bases from J, leaving 18 bases between. CDR3 protein: CASLAGTVFNEKLFF. CDR3 bases: TGTGCCAGTCTGGCCGGGACGGTCTTTAATGAAAAACTGTTTTTT.

The rearrangement joins TRBV20-1 to TRBJ2-5, with D unresolved. The V gene lost 4 bases and the J gene lost 1 base, with 13 bases spanning the gap. The length of the CDR3 is 14 residues. Germline lookup yields CDR1 DFQATT and CDR2 SNEGSKA (reference sequence). The CDR3 DNA reads TGCAGTGCTATGGTGGCTCTCCCCCAAGAGACCCAGTACTTC. Translating it yields CSAMVALPQETQYF.

In DNA, the CDR3 is TGTGCCAGCACTCCTAGTACAGGGTTGACTGAAGCTTTCTTT. Its protein product is CASTPSTGLTEAFF. The rearrangement joins TRBV28 to TRBJ1-1; D may be TRBD1 (6 bases). The CDR3 contains 14 residues. Trimming removed 7 bases from V and 5 bases from J, with 17 bases in between. Germline values: CDR1 MDHEN, CDR2 SYDVKM.

CDR3 amino acids: CASSTRDGPIQETQYF. CDR3 nucleotide sequence: TGTGCCAGTAGTACCCGGGACGGCCCCATCCAAGAGACCCAGTACTTC. The rearrangement links TRBV19 to TRBJ2-5, with D perhaps matching TRBD1 or TRBD2 (5 bases each). CDR3 length: 16 amino acids. CDR1 LNHDA and CDR2 SQIVND come from the germline V gene (reference sequence). The ends were cut back, 4 bases at V and 1 base at J, with 16 bases in the middle.

The CDR3 coding sequence is TGTGCCAGCAGTCCAAACTCACTAGCGGGGGGTTACAATGAGCAGTTCTTC. Translation: CASSPNSLAGGYNEQFF. J is TRBJ2-1 and V is TRBV7-3, with 12 bases aligning to TRBD2. The CDR3 totals 17 residues. Trimming at V came to 6 bases and at J to 4 bases, leaving 10 bases not matched to a gene. CDR1 and CDR2 from the germline V gene are SGHTA and FQGTGA.

The chain has TRBV28 and TRBJ2-5; 8 nucleotides align to TRBD1. The ends lost 5 bases at V and 2 bases at J; junction bases unmatched: 4. Germline CDR1 and CDR2: MDHEN and SYDVKM. The CDR3 runs to 14 residues. The CDR3 loop reads CASSPRTGQETQYF. CDR3 coding DNA: TGTGCCAGCAGTCCCAGGACAGGGCAAGAGACCCAGTACTTC.

The chain joins TRBV12-3 or TRBV12-4 to TRBJ1-6, with D unclear. V was pared by 2 bases and J by 8 bases, with 10 bases between. This CDR3 region has 14 residues. In DNA form, the CDR3 reads TGTGCCAGCAGTTTAACCGTAGGCGATTCACCCCTCCACTTT. Encoded protein: CASSLTVGDSPLHF.

This chain joins TRBV24-1 and TRBJ2-1, with 8 positions matching TRBD1. Trimming took 8 bases from V and 1 from J; bases not matched to a gene: 3. Germline V gene lookup returns CDR1 KGHDR and CDR2 SFDVKD. The CDR3 runs 14 residues. The CDR3 DNA reads as TGTGCCACCACAGGACAGGGTTCCTACAATGAGCAGTTCTTC. Protein: CATTGQGSYNEQFF.

The gene calls are TRBV11-3 and TRBJ1-4, with D maybe TRBD1 (5 bases). Trimming cost V 5 bases and J 7 bases, with 17 bases left between them. CDR3 size: 15 residues. Looked up from germline, CDR1 is SGHNT and CDR2 is YENEEA. CDR3 nucleotides: TGTGCCAGCAGCCCCTCGTTCGGGGCTGGTGAAAAACTGTTTTTT. Its protein is CASSPSFGAGEKLFF.

The chain couples TRBV3-1 to TRBJ2-5; a weak D match, TRBD1 (6 bases). The CDR3 runs 16 residues. The ends were cut back, 4 bases at V and 7 bases at J, with 22 bases in the middle. Looked up from germline, CDR1 is LGHDT and CDR2 is YNNKEL (reference sequence). CDR3 DNA: TGTGCCAGCAGCCCATCTTCGAAGGGGACAAAGGGGACCCAGTACTTC. It encodes CASSPSSKGTKGTQYF.

This clonotype was detected only once. The V call is TRBV12-3 or TRBV12-4, the J call TRBJ2-5, with D possibly called TRBD1 or TRBD2 (5 bases each). The CDR3 spans 14 residues. V lost 5 bases and J 0 bases, leaving 10 bases between the germline ends. The CDR3, as DNA: TGTGCCAGCAGTCCGGGGACGGACCAAGAGACCCAGTACTTC. Its protein is CASSPGTDQETQYF.